These 26 T cell receptor beta chains originate from one sample sequenced in a study of read filtering for tumor transcriptome and immune sequencing. Molecular barcoded adaptors covering alpha/delta and beta/gamma chains were used on roughly 400 ng RNA. TCRdb fed the reads into MiXCR, producing one record per CDR3 protein. Found here are around 130,000 distinct CDR3 sequences, around 13% of them singletons; the top ten hold around 8.3%. The sample was a population of CD138-negative cells sorted from bone marrow. All receptors come from a donor aged 40 or older with multiple myeloma.

This clonotype was picked up many times. The chain links TRBV29-1 to TRBJ1-1; D not certain. V dropped 4 bases and J dropped 1 base, with 4 bases sitting between them. This CDR3 is built from 11 residues. Germline-derived CDR1 and CDR2 are SQVTM and ANQGSEA. The CDR3 sequence is CSVAKNTEAFF. CDR3 in DNA: TGCAGCGTTGCTAAGAACACTGAAGCTTTCTTT.

For this clonotype: It may be a read error: a sequence one base away is much more abundant. The genes are TRBV18 and TRBJ2-7, with TRBD1 as a possible D gene (5 bases). Per the germline V gene, CDR1 is KGHSH and CDR2 is LQKENI. The CDR3 contains 15 residues. V was pared by 3 bases and J by 0 bases, with 12 bases between. The CDR3 here is CASSPKGQGSYEQYF. The CDR3 DNA sequence: TGTGCCAGCTCACCGAAGGGGCAGGGCTCCTACGAGCAGTACTTC.

This clonotype was counted a few times. The chain employs TRBV9 and TRBJ1-1; D is uncertain. Germline V gene sequence: CDR1 SGDLS, CDR2 YYNGEE. The CDR3 has 13 residues. Between the trimmed V and J ends, which lost 3 bases and 3 bases, there was a span of 9 bases. The CDR3 region is CASSEKKDTEAFF. The CDR3 DNA is TGTGCCAGCAGCGAAAAAAAGGACACTGAAGCTTTCTTT.

The table lists this clonotype with many counts. The chain has TRBV3-1 and TRBJ2-7; perhaps TRBD1 as D (5 bases). The CDR3 covers 13 residues. CDR1 is LGHDT and CDR2 is YNNKEL in the germline V gene (reference sequence). V lost 0 bases, J lost 5 bases, and 8 bases lay in between. The CDR3 sequence: CASSQDGADEQYF. The CDR3 coding sequence is TGTGCCAGCAGCCAAGATGGGGCAGACGAGCAGTACTTC.

The chain couples TRBV29-1 to TRBJ1-1; D may be TRBD1 (5 bases). The germline V gene has CDR1 SQVTM and CDR2 ANQGSEA. The CDR3 runs 13 residues. V was shortened by 5 bases and J by 4 bases, with 14 bases between the two germline ends. CDR3 coding DNA: TGCAGCGTTCGACAGAGGTGGGCCACTGAAGCTTTCTTT. As protein: CSVRQRWATEAFF.

This clonotype appeared many times. This chain joins TRBV27 and TRBJ1-1; D call uncertain. This CDR3 contains 13 residues. Germline V lookup: CDR1 MNHEY, CDR2 SMNVEV (reference sequence). Trimming pared 10 bases from V and 1 base from J, leaving 13 bases between. Here the CDR3 DNA reads TGTGCCACCGGGTGGGGAGGGAACACTGAAGCTTTCTTT. Its protein is CATGWGGNTEAFF.

This clonotype was picked up a small number of times. Just one base apart from a much larger clone, this may be a read error. This chain joins TRBV5-1 and TRBJ2-3, with 9 nucleotides matching TRBD2. The CDR3 consists of 13 residues. The ends lost 5 bases at V and 4 bases at J; junction bases unmatched: 2. From germline, CDR1 is SGHRS and CDR2 YFSETQ. The CDR3 sequence: CASRRTSADTQYF. The CDR3 DNA sequence: TGCGCCAGCAGAAGGACTAGCGCAGATACGCAGTATTTT.

This clonotype was picked up many times. The chain is built from TRBV29-1 and TRBJ1-1; D is undetermined. The CDR3 runs 12 residues. V lost 7 bases and J lost 1, with 10 bases in between. Germline V CDR1 and CDR2: SQVTM, ANQGSEA. The DNA of the CDR3 is TGCAGCGGTCTCACAGAGAACACTGAAGCTTTCTTT. Protein product: CSGLTENTEAFF.

Worth noting for this clonotype: Being one base from a much bigger clone, this may be a read error. This chain joins TRBV6-1 and TRBJ1-2; TRBD1 is a possible D gene (6 bases). Per germline, CDR1 MNHNS and CDR2 SASEGT. The CDR3 is 15 residues long. For the CDR3, the DNA is TGTGCCAGCAGTGAAGGGGGGGCGCGTGTCGATGGCCACACCTTC. This sequence encodes CASSEGGARVDGHTF.

The chain recombines TRBV6-2 or TRBV6-3 with TRBJ2-5; possible D gene TRBD1, 5 bases. Germline values: CDR1 MNHEY, CDR2 SVGEGT. CDR3 size: 16 residues. V shed 4 bases and J shed 7 bases, with 22 bases lying between them. CDR3: CASSSGLTGVQGTQYF. CDR3 coding DNA: TGTGCCAGCAGTTCAGGTTTAACAGGAGTTCAGGGGACCCAGTACTTC.

This clonotype was detected many times. The V gene is TRBV7-9, the J gene TRBJ2-7; D remains ambiguous. CDR1 SEHNR and CDR2 FQNEAQ come from the germline V gene (reference sequence). The CDR3 has 13 amino acids. V was shortened by 0 bases and J by 7 bases, with 10 bases between the two germline ends. The CDR3 DNA follows: TGTGCCAGCAGCTTAGCGGTAGTGTCGGAGCAGTACTTC. It translates to CASSLAVVSEQYF. Based on the CDR3 plus reference TRBV7-9 and TRBJ2-7, the full variable domain is DTGVSQNPRHKITKRGQNVTFRCDPISEHNRLYWYRQTLGQGPEFLTYFQNEAQLEKSRLLSDRFSAERPKGSFSTLEIQRTEQGDSAMYLCASSLAVVSEQYFGPGTRLTVT.

This clonotype has ten or more counts. The chain uses TRBV7-3 and TRBJ2-1; 8 bases map to TRBD2. Germline V gene sequence: CDR1 SGHTA, CDR2 FQGTGA. The junction had 2 bases not matched to a gene; V was cut back by 4 bases and J by 3 bases. This CDR3 comprises 14 residues. The CDR3 here is CASSSGGRYNEQFF. The DNA of the CDR3 is TGTGCCAGCAGCTCGGGGGGGCGCTACAATGAGCAGTTCTTC.

This clonotype was seen many times. CDR3 protein: CASSVSGSETQYF. The CDR3 nucleotides are TGTGCCAGCAGTGTTAGCGGGAGTGAGACCCAGTACTTC. This chain connects TRBV6-1 to TRBJ2-5; 9 positions match TRBD2. The CDR3 loop spans 13 amino acids. Germline CDR1 reads MNHNS; CDR2 reads SASEGT. Trimming cost V 4 bases and J 5 bases; bases outside gene matches: 2.

This clonotype has a count of ten or more. The CDR3 loop is CASSLDHEQFF. The CDR3 DNA follows: TGCGCCAGCAGCTTAGATCATGAGCAGTTCTTC. V is TRBV5-1 and J is TRBJ2-1, with D unresolved. CDR3 size: 11 residues. CDR1 is SGHRS and CDR2 is YFSETQ in the germline V gene. Trimming left V 2 bases short and J 8 bases short, with 5 bases between. The entire variable domain, with the rest obtained from reference TRBV5-1 and TRBJ2-1, is as follows: KAGVTQTPRYLIKTRGQQVTLSCSPISGHRSVSWYQQTPGQGLQFLFEYFSETQRNKGNFPGRFSGRQFSNSRSEMNVSTLELGDSALYLCASSLDHEQFFGPGTRLTVL.

This clonotype was detected many times. The chain is built from TRBV6-6 and TRBJ1-5; the match to TRBD1 covers 7 bases. Germline CDR1 and CDR2: MNHNY and SVGAGI (reference sequence). CDR3 length: 15 amino acids. Trimming cost V 6 bases and J 4 bases; bases outside gene matches: 9. The DNA for the CDR3 is TGTGCCAGCAGGGCGACAGGGTGGGGGAATCAGCCCCAGCATTTT. Residues: CASRATGWGNQPQHF.

CDR3 bases: TGTGCCAGCTCTAGCGGGTTTGAGCAGTTCTTC. Translated, it gives CASSSGFEQFF. V and J are TRBV12-3 or TRBV12-4 and TRBJ2-1; the match to TRBD2 covers 8 bases. The CDR3 loop spans 11 amino acids. The junction had 3 bases not matched to a gene; V was cut back by 8 bases and J by 9 bases.

Comment on this clonotype: Just one base apart from a much larger clone, this may be a read error. The CDR3 here is CSSSSRIGYGYTF. The CDR3 coding sequence is TGCAGCTCATCGTCCAGGATTGGCTATGGCTACACCTTC. The chain recombines TRBV29-1 with TRBJ1-2, with D hard to call. CDR1 is SQVTM, CDR2 ANQGSEA, per germline. Trimming shortened V by 8 bases and J by 4 bases, and 17 bases separated the two germline ends. This CDR3 is built from 13 residues.

This rearrangement joins TRBV6-1 to TRBJ2-4; D tentatively reads TRBD1 or TRBD2 (5 bases each). V was trimmed by 6 bases and J by 0 bases, leaving 15 bases between them. The length of the CDR3 is 16 residues. Looked up from germline, CDR1 is MNHNS and CDR2 is SASEGT. The CDR3: CASSPWGIGAKNIQYF. CDR3 coding DNA: TGTGCCAGCAGCCCTTGGGGGATCGGAGCCAAAAACATTCAGTACTTC.

Details on this clonotype: This may be a read error, as it is one base from a much larger clone. V is TRBV10-2 and J is TRBJ1-1; D call uncertain. Per the germline V gene, CDR1 is WSHSY and CDR2 is SAAADI. CDR3 size: 14 residues. V lost 7 bases, J lost 3 bases, and 15 bases lay in between. CDR3 region: CASTYADGDTEAFF. Written as DNA, the CDR3 is TGCGCCAGCACATACGCAGATGGAGACACTGAAGCTTTCTTT.

This clonotype was recorded a few times. CDR3 DNA: TGTGCCTGGACAAGGGGAGAGACCCAGTACTTC. Protein sequence: CAWTRGETQYF. The chain has TRBV30 and TRBJ2-5; weak D call: TRBD1 (5 bases). The CDR3 consists of 11 residues. Germline CDR1 is GTSNPN and CDR2 is SVGIG (reference sequence). V shed 4 bases and J shed 4 bases, with 7 bases lying between them.

J is TRBJ2-4 and V is TRBV30; 7 bases map to TRBD2. This CDR3 is built from 11 residues. Trimming at V came to 1 base and at J to 9 bases, leaving 0 bases not matched to a gene. Germline-derived CDR1 and CDR2 are GTSNPN and SVGIG (reference sequence). The chain's CDR3 is CAWSAGGIQYF. The DNA for the CDR3 is TGTGCCTGGAGTGCGGGGGGCATTCAGTACTTC.

This clonotype came up many times. The V gene is TRBV7-9, the J gene TRBJ1-5, with 7 positions matching TRBD1. J lost 2 bases, V lost 5 bases, and 9 bases had no gene match. CDR1 and CDR2 from the germline V gene are SEHNR and FQNEAQ (reference sequence). The CDR3 contains 16 residues. This CDR3 is CASSPGAGTGNQPQHF. CDR3 DNA: TGTGCCAGCAGCCCAGGAGCCGGGACAGGCAATCAGCCCCAGCATTTT.

This clonotype was recorded many times. V is TRBV29-1 and J is TRBJ1-2; the D gene is possibly TRBD1 (6 bases). The germline V and J ends were trimmed by 4 bases and 7 bases, with 16 bases remaining between them. The CDR3 covers 13 residues. Germline V gives CDR1 SQVTM, CDR2 ANQGSEA. The CDR3: CSVVRDTAFGYTF. The CDR3 nucleotides read TGCAGCGTTGTACGGGACACGGCATTTGGCTACACCTTC. Together with reference TRBV29-1 and TRBJ1-2, the CDR3 gives the full variable domain: SAVISQKPSRDICQRGTSLTIQCQVDSQVTMMFWYRQQPGQSLTLIATANQGSEATYESGFVIDKFPISRPNLTFSTLTVSNMSPEDSSIYLCSVVRDTAFGYTFGSGTRLTVV.

This clonotype was seen at least ten times. This chain links TRBV12-3 or TRBV12-4 with TRBJ2-1; D is possibly TRBD1 (6 bases). This CDR3 has 16 residues. Trimming stripped 3 bases from V and 0 bases from J, with 12 bases between. The CDR3 here is CASSFLWGLSYNEQFF. The CDR3 nucleotides read TGTGCCAGCAGTTTCCTTTGGGGGCTCTCCTACAATGAGCAGTTCTTC.

On this clonotype itself: This may come from a read error, since a much larger clone is one base off. This sequence joins TRBV3-1 and TRBJ2-2; D tentatively fits TRBD1 or TRBD2 (5 bases each). This CDR3 is built from 16 residues. The germline V gene has CDR1 LGHDT and CDR2 YNNKEL (reference sequence). The DNA of the CDR3 is TGTGCCAGCAGCCCCCGGGCAGGGCAGAACACCGGGGAGCCGTTTTTT. Translating it yields CASSPRAGQNTGEPFF.

The V gene is TRBV6-1, the J gene TRBJ2-1, with 7 bases lining up with TRBD2. V shed 7 bases, J shed 8 bases, and the junction held 11 bases outside the gene matches. The CDR3 loop spans 14 amino acids. Germline V gene sequence: CDR1 MNHNS, CDR2 SASEGT. CDR3 nucleotides: TGTGCCAGCACACCGGCGGGAGTAAGGGATGAGCAGTTCTTC. It translates to CASTPAGVRDEQFF.